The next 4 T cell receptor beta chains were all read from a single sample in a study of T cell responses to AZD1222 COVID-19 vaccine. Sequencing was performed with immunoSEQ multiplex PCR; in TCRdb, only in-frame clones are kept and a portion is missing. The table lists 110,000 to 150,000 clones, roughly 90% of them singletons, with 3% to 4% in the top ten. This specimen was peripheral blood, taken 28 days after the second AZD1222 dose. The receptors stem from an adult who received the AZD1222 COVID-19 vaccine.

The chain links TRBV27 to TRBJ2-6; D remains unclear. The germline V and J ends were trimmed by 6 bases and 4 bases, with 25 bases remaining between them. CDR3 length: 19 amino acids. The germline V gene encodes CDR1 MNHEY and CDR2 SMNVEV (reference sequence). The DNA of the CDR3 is TGTGCCAGCAGGTCCTACAACTCTGGCCCTAGAGCGGGGGCCAACGTCCTGACTTTC. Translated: CASRSYNSGPRAGANVLTF.

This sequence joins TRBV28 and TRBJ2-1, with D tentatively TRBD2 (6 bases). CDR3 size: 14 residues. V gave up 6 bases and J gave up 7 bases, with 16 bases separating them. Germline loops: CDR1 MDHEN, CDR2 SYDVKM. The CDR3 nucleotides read TGTGCCAGCAGACCCGGCGGGATGGTGAATGAGCAGTTCTTC. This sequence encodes CASRPGGMVNEQFF. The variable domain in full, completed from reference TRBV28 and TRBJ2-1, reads DVKVTQSSRYLVKRTGEKVFLECVQDMDHENMFWYRQDPGLGLRLIYFSYDVKMKEKGDIPEGYSVSREKKERFSLILESASTNQTSMYLCASRPGGMVNEQFFGPGTRLTVL.

The CDR3 region has the DNA TGTGCCAGGTGGGGCCAGAACACTGAAGCTTTCTTT. Encoded protein: CARWGQNTEAFF. The rearrangement uses TRBV25-1 and TRBJ1-1; tentative D call: TRBD1 (5 bases). The CDR3 totals 12 residues. With 9 bases removed from V and 1 base from J, the gap between germline ends came to 9 bases. Germline CDR1 and CDR2: MGHDK and SYGVNS.

CDR3 amino acids: CASSNTGGGNTEAFF. The CDR3, as DNA: TGTGCCAGCAGCAACACCGGGGGTGGTAACACTGAAGCTTTCTTT. The chain combines TRBV7-9 with TRBJ1-1; tentatively, D is TRBD1 (5 bases). V was cut by 5 bases and J by 2 bases, with 15 bases left in between. The germline CDR1 and CDR2 sequences are SEHNR and FQNEAQ (reference sequence). The CDR3 extends over 15 amino acids. Variable domain in full (rest from reference TRBV7-9 and TRBJ1-1): DTGVSQNPRHKITKRGQNVTFRCDPISEHNRLYWYRQTLGQGPEFLTYFQNEAQLEKSRLLSDRFSAERPKGSFSTLEIQRTEQGDSAMYLCASSNTGGGNTEAFFGQGTRLTVV.